Below, 25 T cell receptor beta chains from the same sample are listed, as sequenced in a study of response to subunit inactivated influenza vaccine. A single record per CDR3 protein comes from TCRdb applying MiXCR to the RT-PCR reads. The data hold 650,000 to 800,000 distinct CDR3 sequences, with over 11% observed a single time. The source material was PBMCs from blood, sampled 14 to 15 days before vaccination. The receptors stem from a man aged 50-60 years who received an inactivated influenza vaccine.

This chain uses TRBV5-1 with TRBJ2-7; 11 nucleotides align to TRBD1. Germline values: CDR1 SGHRS, CDR2 YFSETQ. V was pared by 1 base and J by 7 bases, with 4 bases of the junction left unmatched. The CDR3 contains 14 residues. For the CDR3, the DNA is TGCGCCAGCAGCTTGCCTGGGACAGGGGGTGAGCAGTACTTC. Translating it yields CASSLPGTGGEQYF.

In DNA form, the CDR3 reads TGTGCCAGCAGCTTACCGCAACTAGCGGAGGGTTTTTTCAGGACAGATACGCAGTATTTT. Amino acids: CASSLPQLAEGFFRTDTQYF. The rearrangement uses TRBV7-2 and TRBJ2-3, with TRBD2 identical over 8 bases. The length of the CDR3 is 20 residues. Germline V gene data show CDR1 as SGHTA and CDR2 as FQGNSA. The V and J ends lost 2 bases and 3 bases, in that order; junction bases with no gene match: 19.

This clonotype has at least ten counts. The chain employs TRBV27 and TRBJ2-1; perhaps TRBD2 as D (6 bases). The germline CDR1 and CDR2 sequences are MNHEY and SMNVEV (reference sequence). CDR3 length: 15 residues. The V end was cut by 0 bases, the J end by 6 bases, with 12 bases between. This CDR3 reads CASSLSVGGVNEQFF. CDR3 nucleotide sequence: TGTGCCAGCAGTTTATCCGTCGGGGGTGTCAATGAGCAGTTCTTC.

This clonotype was picked up a small number of times. The gene calls are TRBV2 and TRBJ2-1; D is tentatively TRBD1 or TRBD2 (6 bases each). Germline V lookup: CDR1 SNHLY, CDR2 FYNNEI. The CDR3 spans 20 residues. The V end was cut by 1 base, the J end by 0 bases, with 22 bases between. Written as DNA, the CDR3 is TGTGCCAGCAGTGAAGAGGTGAGGGGGGCAGGAACCTTCTCCTACAATGAGCAGTTCTTC. Translation gives CASSEEVRGAGTFSYNEQFF.

A few counts support this clonotype. The chain is built from TRBV5-1 and TRBJ2-1; TRBD1 is a possible D gene (6 bases). Germline V gene data show CDR1 as SGHRS and CDR2 as YFSETQ. V was shortened by 5 bases and J by 5 bases, with 17 bases between the two germline ends. The CDR3 length is 15 residues. CDR3 protein: CASSGLGGDNNEQFF. DNA for the CDR3: TGCGCCAGCAGTGGGTTAGGGGGAGACAACAATGAGCAGTTCTTC.

This clonotype was recorded many times. The chain links TRBV5-1 to TRBJ1-3; TRBD1 matches at 9 bases. The V and J ends lost 4 bases and 4 bases, in that order; junction bases with no gene match: 9. The CDR3 totals 16 residues. Germline values: CDR1 SGHRS, CDR2 YFSETQ. Written as DNA, the CDR3 is TGCGCCAGCAGCGAAACAGGGGGCGCGGGAGGAAACACCATATATTTT. Its protein is CASSETGGAGGNTIYF.

The sample holds a few counts of this clonotype. This sequence joins TRBV12-3 or TRBV12-4 and TRBJ2-2; 14 bases fit TRBD2. The CDR3 totals 17 residues. J gave up 8 bases and V 5 bases, and 10 bases lay outside the gene matches. The CDR3 DNA reads TGTGCCAGCAGTCCTCAGACTAGCGGGAGGGCCGTAGGGGAGCTGTTTTTT. Translating it yields CASSPQTSGRAVGELFF.

This clonotype was observed many times. The chain employs TRBV7-2 and TRBJ2-3, with TRBD2 as a possible D gene (6 bases). Trimming pared 0 bases from V and 3 bases from J, leaving 16 bases between. CDR1 SGHTA and CDR2 FQGNSA come from the germline V gene. The CDR3 totals 17 residues. CDR3 region: CASSLAASGLMTDTQYF. CDR3 DNA: TGTGCCAGCAGCTTAGCCGCCTCGGGACTTATGACAGATACGCAGTATTTT.

The chain is built from TRBV6-1 and TRBJ1-6; D is unresolved. Deletions cut 7 bases from V and 7 bases from J, with 14 bases between. The germline V gene encodes CDR1 MNHNS and CDR2 SASEGT. The CDR3 consists of 14 residues. The CDR3: CASTLHGSNSPLHF. The CDR3 nucleotides are TGTGCCAGCACCCTTCACGGTTCCAATTCACCCCTCCACTTT.

This clonotype has only a few counts. CDR3 residues: CASSQESREGYEQYF. DNA of the CDR3: TGCGCCAGCAGCCAAGAGTCCAGGGAGGGATACGAGCAGTACTTC. The rearrangement joins TRBV4-3 to TRBJ2-7, with 7 bases matching TRBD2. With 0 bases clipped from V and 4 bases from J, the junction kept 6 bases outside the gene matches. From germline, CDR1 is LGHNA and CDR2 YSLEER. The CDR3 runs to 15 residues.

This clonotype was observed a few times. This chain links TRBV7-9 with TRBJ2-3, with D perhaps matching TRBD2 (5 bases). CDR1 is SEHNR, CDR2 FQNEAQ, per germline (reference sequence). There are 16 residues in the CDR3. With 5 bases removed from V and 3 bases from J, the gap between germline ends came to 18 bases. The CDR3 protein is CASSPRRGGRTDTQYF. In nucleotides, the CDR3 is TGTGCCAGCAGCCCCCGTCGTGGCGGGCGGACAGATACGCAGTATTTT.

About this clonotype itself: A clone one base away is much larger, so this may be a read error. The genes are TRBV5-6 and TRBJ1-5, with no clear D. The germline gives CDR1 SGHDT, CDR2 YYEEEE. The CDR3 has 14 amino acids. CDR3 sequence (DNA): TGTGCCAGCAGCTCCGGACGGACGAATCGGCCCCAGCATTTT. The encoded protein is CASSSGRTNRPQHF.

The V and J genes are TRBV16 and TRBJ1-5, with TRBD1 matching 11 bases. The CDR3 spans 19 residues. CDR1 and CDR2 from the germline V gene are KGHSY and FQNENV. J gave up 3 bases and V 3 bases, and 13 bases lay outside the gene matches. CDR3 in DNA: TGTGCCAGCAGCCAGGCAATATCGCGGGGACAGGGGGTCAATCAGCCCCAGCATTTT. It specifies CASSQAISRGQGVNQPQHF.

The genes are TRBV6-2 or TRBV6-3 and TRBJ2-3; 13 nucleotides align to TRBD2. This CDR3 region has 15 residues. CDR1 MNHEY and CDR2 SVGEGT come from the germline V gene. With 2 bases clipped from V and 9 bases from J, the junction kept 5 bases outside the gene matches. The CDR3 is CASSYGLAGVDTQYF. The CDR3 nucleotides are TGTGCCAGCAGTTACGGACTAGCGGGAGTTGACACGCAGTATTTT.

V is TRBV7-9 and J is TRBJ2-7; D gene uncertain. V was pared by 0 bases and J by 6 bases, with 12 bases between. This CDR3 has 14 amino acids. The germline CDR1 and CDR2 sequences are SEHNR and FQNEAQ (reference sequence). The CDR3 loop is CASSLAMSMGEQYF. The DNA for the CDR3 is TGTGCCAGCAGCTTAGCGATGTCGATGGGCGAGCAGTACTTC.

This clonotype has more than one count but fewer than ten. The chain uses TRBV5-1 and TRBJ2-7; D might be TRBD2 (6 bases). The CDR3 is 16 amino acids. Germline loops: CDR1 SGHRS, CDR2 YFSETQ. V dropped 1 base and J dropped 0 bases, with 14 bases sitting between them. CDR3 nucleotide sequence: TGCGCCAGCAGCTTGTCGGCGGGGTTCAGCTCCTACGAGCAGTACTTC. This translates into CASSLSAGFSSYEQYF.

This clonotype appeared a few times. The chain joins TRBV4-3 to TRBJ2-1; D ambiguous. V gave up 1 base and J gave up 10 bases, with 11 bases separating them. The germline CDR1 and CDR2 sequences are LGHNA and YSLEER. The CDR3 spans 13 residues. CDR3 in DNA: TGCGCCAGCAGCCAAGCCGGAAACGGGGAGCAGTTCTTC. Translated, it gives CASSQAGNGEQFF.

The table lists this clonotype with a few counts. The CDR3 DNA sequence: TGTGCCAGCAGTTACTCGAGGCAGGGGGAGTCCGGGGAGCTGTTTTTT. Amino acids: CASSYSRQGESGELFF. The V call is TRBV6-2 or TRBV6-3, the J call TRBJ2-2; 7 nucleotides match TRBD1. V lost 0 bases, J lost 6 bases, and 7 bases stayed unmatched. The germline V gene encodes CDR1 MNHEY and CDR2 SVGEGT. CDR3 length: 16 residues.

Points on this clonotype: A single base separates this from a much larger clone, so it may be a read error. The chain is built from TRBV20-1 and TRBJ2-7; 7 bases agree with TRBD2. This CDR3 spans 12 amino acids. CDR1 is DFQATT and CDR2 is SNEGSKA in the germline V gene (reference sequence). The V gene end was trimmed by 2 bases and the J gene end by 3 bases; junction bases not matched to a gene: 1. This CDR3 reads CSARWTSYEQYF. Here the CDR3 DNA reads TGCAGTGCTAGATGGACTAGCTACGAGCAGTACTTC.

The J gene is TRBJ2-1, the V gene TRBV20-1; TRBD2 might be the D (6 bases). This CDR3 has 15 amino acids. The V and J ends lost 3 bases and 0 bases respectively, with 12 bases between them. Germline lookup yields CDR1 DFQATT and CDR2 SNEGSKA (reference sequence). CDR3 DNA sequence: TGCAGTGCTAGTTTAGGTAGCGGCTCCTACAATGAGCAGTTCTTC. As protein: CSASLGSGSYNEQFF.

This clonotype was detected only a few times. The rearrangement joins TRBV4-2 to TRBJ2-3; TRBD2 aligns across 7 bases. This CDR3 is 14 amino acids long. V shed 3 bases, J shed 6 bases, and the junction held 6 bases outside the gene matches. CDR1 is LGHNA, CDR2 YNFKEQ, per germline. CDR3 amino acids: CASSQSVREDTQYF. In nucleotides, the CDR3 is TGTGCCAGCAGCCAGTCAGTGCGGGAGGATACGCAGTATTTT.

V gene TRBV4-2 combines with J gene TRBJ2-7, with 15 bases that match TRBD2. Germline CDR1 reads LGHNA; CDR2 reads YNFKEQ. V lost 4 bases to trimming and J lost 5 bases; unmatched junction nucleotides: 6. This CDR3 is built from 16 residues. CDR3 nucleotides: TGTGCCAGCAGCCTTGGACTAGCGGGGGGGCCAGACGAGCAGTACTTC. This encodes CASSLGLAGGPDEQYF.

This clonotype was found many times. The chain joins TRBV5-5 to TRBJ2-1, with D possibly being TRBD2 (6 bases). CDR3 size: 14 residues. V gave up 0 bases and J gave up 7 bases, with 11 bases separating them. Germline V gene sequence: CDR1 SGHKS, CDR2 YYEKEE (reference sequence). In DNA, the CDR3 is TGTGCCAGCAGCTTGGCCCCTCTAGCGAATGAGCAGTTCTTC. It specifies CASSLAPLANEQFF.

This clonotype appeared many times. The V and J genes are TRBV2 and TRBJ1-1; D perhaps matches TRBD1 (5 bases). Per germline, CDR1 SNHLY and CDR2 FYNNEI. Trimming stripped 7 bases from V and 4 bases from J, with 16 bases between. The CDR3 sequence is 14 residues long. The DNA of the CDR3 is TGTGCCAGCAAGATGGGGGGGTCTGTCACTGAAGCTTTCTTT. Its protein is CASKMGGSVTEAFF. Together with reference TRBV2 and TRBJ1-1, the CDR3 gives the full variable domain: EPEVTQTPSHQVTQMGQEVILRCVPISNHLYFYWYRQILGQKVEFLVSFYNNEISEKSEIFDDQFSVERPDGSNFTLKIRSTKLEDSAMYFCASKMGGSVTEAFFGQGTRLTVV.

In this sample, this clonotype turned up a few times. This sequence joins TRBV3-1 and TRBJ2-1, with 8 nucleotides matching TRBD2. CDR1 and CDR2 (germline): LGHDT, YNNKEL (reference sequence). After removal of 2 bases from V and 5 bases from J, the junction contained 5 bases not matched to a gene. The CDR3 runs to 15 residues. In DNA form, the CDR3 reads TGTGCCAGCAGCCAAAGGACTAGCTTCGACAATGAGCAGTTCTTC. It translates to CASSQRTSFDNEQFF.